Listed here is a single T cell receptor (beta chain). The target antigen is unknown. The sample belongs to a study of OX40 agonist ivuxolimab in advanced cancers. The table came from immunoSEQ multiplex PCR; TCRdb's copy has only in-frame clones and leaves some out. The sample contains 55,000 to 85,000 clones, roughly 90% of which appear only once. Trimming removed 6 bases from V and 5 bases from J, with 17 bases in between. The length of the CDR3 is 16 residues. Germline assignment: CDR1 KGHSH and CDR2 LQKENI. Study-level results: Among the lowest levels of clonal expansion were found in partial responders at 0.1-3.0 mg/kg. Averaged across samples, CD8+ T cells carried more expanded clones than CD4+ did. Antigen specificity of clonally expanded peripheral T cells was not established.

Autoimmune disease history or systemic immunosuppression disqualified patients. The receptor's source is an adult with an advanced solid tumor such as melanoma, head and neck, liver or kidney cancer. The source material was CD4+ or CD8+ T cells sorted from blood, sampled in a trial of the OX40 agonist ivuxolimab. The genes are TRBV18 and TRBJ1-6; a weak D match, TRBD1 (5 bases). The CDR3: CASSPGEPRNNSPLHF. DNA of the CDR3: TGTGCCAGCTCCCCGGGGGAACCAAGAAATAATTCACCCCTCCACTTT.